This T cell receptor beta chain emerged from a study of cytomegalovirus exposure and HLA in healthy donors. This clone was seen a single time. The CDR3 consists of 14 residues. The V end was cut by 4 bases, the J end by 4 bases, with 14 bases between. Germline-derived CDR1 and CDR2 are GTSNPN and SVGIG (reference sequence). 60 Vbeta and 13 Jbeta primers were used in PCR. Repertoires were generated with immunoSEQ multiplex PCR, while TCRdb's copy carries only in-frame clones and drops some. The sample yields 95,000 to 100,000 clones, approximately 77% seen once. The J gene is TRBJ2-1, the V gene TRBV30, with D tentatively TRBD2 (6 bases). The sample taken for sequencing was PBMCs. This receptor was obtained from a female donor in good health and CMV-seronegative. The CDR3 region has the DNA TGTGCCTGGAACCGAGGGACTTTGTACAATGAGCAGTTCTTC. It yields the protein CAWNRGTLYNEQFF.